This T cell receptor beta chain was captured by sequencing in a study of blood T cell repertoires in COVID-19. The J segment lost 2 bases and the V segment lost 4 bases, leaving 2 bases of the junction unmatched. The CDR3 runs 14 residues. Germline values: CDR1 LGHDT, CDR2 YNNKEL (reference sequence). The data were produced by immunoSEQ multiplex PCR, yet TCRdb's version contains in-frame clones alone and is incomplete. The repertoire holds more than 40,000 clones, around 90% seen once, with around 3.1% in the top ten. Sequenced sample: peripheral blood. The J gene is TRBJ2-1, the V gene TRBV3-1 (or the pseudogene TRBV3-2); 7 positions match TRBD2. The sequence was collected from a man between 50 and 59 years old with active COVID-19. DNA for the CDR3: TGTGCCAGCAGCCCCCTAGCGGCCTACAATGAGCAGTTCTTC. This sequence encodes CASSPLAAYNEQFF.